The clone carrying this T cell receptor (beta chain) showed up just a few times. Its antigen is as yet unknown. The sample comes from a study of identical twins. General study points: There were fewer insertions in abundant cord blood beta clonotypes, but memory repertoires showed no such pattern. In drawing conclusions, the study used cross-sectional statistical analysis and did not follow the same donors. Alpha sequences that were out-of-frame and twin-shared showed an excess of low generation probability.

CDR3 length: 16 residues. Germline assignment: CDR1 MNHEY and CDR2 SVGAGI. V shed 4 bases and J 3 bases; nucleotides not matched to a gene: 11. The cDNA had a unique molecular identifier and a template-switch universal primer site. TCRdb recomputed calls from the 5' RACE reads with MiXCR, one row per CDR3 protein. Counted here are approximately 220,000 distinct CDR3 sequences, more than 6.5% occurring once; the ten biggest clones make up roughly 2%. The same data also contributed to another study, on yellow fever vaccine responses in identical twins.

The gene calls are TRBV6-5 and TRBJ2-7, with 8 bases aligning to TRBD2. The source is a woman between 18 and 30 years old in good health. The sample was memory (CD45RO+) T cells sorted from blood. As DNA, the CDR3 is TGTGCCAGCAGTTGGGACGCGGGGGGAACAGACTACGAGCAGTACTTC. Translated, it gives CASSWDAGGTDYEQYF.